A single sample gave rise to the 9 T cell receptor beta chains below, sequenced in a study of T-cell memory formation after mild COVID-19. TCRdb fed the 5' RACE reads into MiXCR, producing one record per CDR3 protein. The data show more than 250,000 distinct CDR3 sequences, 15% to 20% seen once. The sequenced sample consisted of PBMCs or a T cell subset sorted from them (not recorded which). The receptor source for this set is a young man who had mild COVID-19 (a few samples of this study predate the infection). Cell type and time point are not known.

In its sample, this clonotype was seen a few times. The chain's CDR3 is CASISQGYEQFF. The CDR3 DNA follows: TGTGCCAGCATATCGCAGGGTTATGAGCAGTTCTTC. The chain is built from TRBV6-5 and TRBJ2-1; D possibly corresponds to TRBD1 (5 bases). The CDR3 contains 12 residues. Trimming left V 7 bases short and J 8 bases short, with 12 bases between. Germline-derived CDR1 and CDR2 are MNHEY and SVGAGI.

The CDR3 sequence is CASRLQVEAFF. CDR3 in DNA: TGTGCCAGCAGGCTACAAGTTGAAGCTTTCTTT. The chain couples TRBV2 to TRBJ1-1; D gene unclear. The CDR3 extends over 11 amino acids. Looked up from germline, CDR1 is SNHLY and CDR2 is FYNNEI. The V end was cut by 6 bases, the J end by 7 bases, with 9 bases between.

V is TRBV4-1 and J is TRBJ2-7; 12 bases map to TRBD2. This CDR3 contains 12 residues. With 8 bases clipped from V and 7 bases from J, the junction kept 3 bases outside the gene matches. CDR1 and CDR2 from the germline V gene are MGHRA and YSYEKL. The CDR3 coding sequence is TGCGCCAGCCAAGGACTAGCGGGGGAGCAGTACTTC. It is translated as CASQGLAGEQYF.

The rearrangement links TRBV24-1 to TRBJ2-3; D is unresolved. Trimming removed 4 bases at V and 0 bases at J, with 7 bases between. The CDR3 has 14 residues. From germline, CDR1 is KGHDR and CDR2 SFDVKD. The CDR3 is CATSDRSSTDTQYF. DNA for the CDR3: TGTGCCACCAGTGACAGGAGCAGCACAGATACGCAGTATTTT.

The CDR3 loop reads CSVEGGRAGANVLTF. CDR3 nucleotides: TGCAGCGTTGAAGGTGGCAGGGCCGGGGCCAACGTCCTGACTTTC. The rearrangement links TRBV29-1 to TRBJ2-6; a possible D gene is TRBD1 (5 bases). The CDR3 runs to 15 residues. Deletions cut 1 base from V and 4 bases from J, with 11 bases between. Looked up from germline, CDR1 is SQVTM and CDR2 is ANQGSEA.

Ten or more counts support this clonotype. A junction boundary mismatches the germline segment, possibly from a read error. The chain couples TRBV5-1 to TRBJ2-7; TRBD2 is a possible D gene (6 bases). The CDR3 has 15 amino acids. Germline loops: CDR1 SGHRS, CDR2 YFSETQ. The CDR3 bases are TGTGCCAGCAGTTTAGGAGGGACGAGCTCCTACGAGCAGTACTTC. It translates to CASSLGGTSSYEQYF.

The chain is built from TRBV10-3 and TRBJ2-7; the D call may be TRBD1 or TRBD2 (7 bases each). V lost 4 bases to trimming and J lost 1 base, with 14 bases between them. In germline, CDR1 is ENHRY, CDR2 SYGVKD. The CDR3 length is 15 residues. DNA of the CDR3: TGTGCCATCAGTGGGCAGGGGGGGGAATCCTACGAGCAGTACTTC. Its translation is CAISGQGGESYEQYF.

At least ten counts were recorded for this clonotype. This may arise from a read error, as a much more abundant clone is one base away. CDR3 nucleotide sequence: TGCGCCAGCAGCCACTCGGATAGAGGGACATCTGGGGCCAACGTCCTGACTTTC. Amino acid sequence: CASSHSDRGTSGANVLTF. This chain uses TRBV4-3 with TRBJ2-6; possibly TRBD1 for D (6 bases). Trimming pared 3 bases from V and 1 base from J, leaving 16 bases between. This CDR3 spans 18 amino acids. CDR1 is LGHNA and CDR2 is YSLEER in the germline V gene.

The V gene is TRBV4-1, the J gene TRBJ2-5, with 8 bases identical to TRBD2. V was pared by 2 bases and J by 7 bases, with 15 bases of the junction left unmatched. There are 17 residues in the CDR3. In germline, CDR1 is MGHRA, CDR2 YSYEKL. CDR3 in amino acids: CASSQSGGGNSQGTQYF. CDR3 DNA: TGCGCCAGCAGCCAATCGGGGGGGGGCAACTCCCAGGGGACCCAGTACTTC.